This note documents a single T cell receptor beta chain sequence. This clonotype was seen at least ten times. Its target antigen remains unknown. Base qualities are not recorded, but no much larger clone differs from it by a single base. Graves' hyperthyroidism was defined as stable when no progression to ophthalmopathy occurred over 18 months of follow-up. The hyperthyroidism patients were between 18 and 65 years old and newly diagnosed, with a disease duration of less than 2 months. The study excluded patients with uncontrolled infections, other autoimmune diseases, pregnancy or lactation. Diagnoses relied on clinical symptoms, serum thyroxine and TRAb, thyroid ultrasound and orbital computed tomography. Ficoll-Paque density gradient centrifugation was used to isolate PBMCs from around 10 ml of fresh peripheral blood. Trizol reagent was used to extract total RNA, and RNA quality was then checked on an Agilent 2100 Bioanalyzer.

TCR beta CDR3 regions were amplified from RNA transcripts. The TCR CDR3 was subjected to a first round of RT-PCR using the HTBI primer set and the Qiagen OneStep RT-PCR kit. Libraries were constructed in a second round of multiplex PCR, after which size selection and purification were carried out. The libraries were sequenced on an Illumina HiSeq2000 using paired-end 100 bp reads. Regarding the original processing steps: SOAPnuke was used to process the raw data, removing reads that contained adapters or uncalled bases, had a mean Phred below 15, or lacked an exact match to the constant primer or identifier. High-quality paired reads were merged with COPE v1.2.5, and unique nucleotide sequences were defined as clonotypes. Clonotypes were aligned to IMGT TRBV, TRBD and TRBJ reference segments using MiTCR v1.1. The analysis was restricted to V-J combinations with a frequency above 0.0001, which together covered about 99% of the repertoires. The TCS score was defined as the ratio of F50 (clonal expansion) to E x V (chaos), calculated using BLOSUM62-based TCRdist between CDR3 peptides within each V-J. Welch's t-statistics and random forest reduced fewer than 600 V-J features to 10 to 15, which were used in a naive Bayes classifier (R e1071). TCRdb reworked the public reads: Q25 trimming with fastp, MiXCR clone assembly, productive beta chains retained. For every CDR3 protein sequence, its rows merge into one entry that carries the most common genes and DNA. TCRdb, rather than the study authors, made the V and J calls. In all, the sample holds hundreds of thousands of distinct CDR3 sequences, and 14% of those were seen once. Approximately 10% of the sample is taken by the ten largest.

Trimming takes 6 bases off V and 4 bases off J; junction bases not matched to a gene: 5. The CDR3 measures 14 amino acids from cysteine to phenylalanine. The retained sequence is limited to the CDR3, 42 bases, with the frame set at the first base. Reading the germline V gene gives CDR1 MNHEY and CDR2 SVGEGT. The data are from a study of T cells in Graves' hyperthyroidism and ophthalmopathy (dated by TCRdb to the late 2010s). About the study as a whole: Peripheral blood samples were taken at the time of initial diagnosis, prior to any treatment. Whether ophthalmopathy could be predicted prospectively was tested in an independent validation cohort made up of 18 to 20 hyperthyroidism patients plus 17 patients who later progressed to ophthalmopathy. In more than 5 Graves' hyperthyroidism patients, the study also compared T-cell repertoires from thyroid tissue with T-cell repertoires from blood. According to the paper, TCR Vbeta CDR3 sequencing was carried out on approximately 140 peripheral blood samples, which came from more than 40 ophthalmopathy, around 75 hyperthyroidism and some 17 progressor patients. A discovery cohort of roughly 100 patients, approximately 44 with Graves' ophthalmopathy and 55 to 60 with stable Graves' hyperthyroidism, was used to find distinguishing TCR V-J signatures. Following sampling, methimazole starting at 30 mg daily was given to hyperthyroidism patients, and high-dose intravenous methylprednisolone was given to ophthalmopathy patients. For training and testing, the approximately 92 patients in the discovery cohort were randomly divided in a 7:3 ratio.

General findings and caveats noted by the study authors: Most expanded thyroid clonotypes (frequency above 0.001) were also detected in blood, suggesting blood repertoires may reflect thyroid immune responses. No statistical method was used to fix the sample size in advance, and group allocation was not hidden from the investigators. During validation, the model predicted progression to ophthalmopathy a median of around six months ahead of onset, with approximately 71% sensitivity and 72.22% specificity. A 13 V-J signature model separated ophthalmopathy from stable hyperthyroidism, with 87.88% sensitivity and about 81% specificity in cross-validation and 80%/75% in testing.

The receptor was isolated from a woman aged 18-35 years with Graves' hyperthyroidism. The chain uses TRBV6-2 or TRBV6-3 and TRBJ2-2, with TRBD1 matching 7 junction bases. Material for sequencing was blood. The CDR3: CASRWTGVTGELFF. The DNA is TGTGCCAGCAGATGGACAGGAGTCACCGGGGAGCTGTTTTTT.